The source of this TCR beta chain is a study of blood T cells in healthy people across ages. This clonotype was picked up a small number of times. What it recognizes is unknown. Donor samples were obtained from healthy Caucasian individuals from Russia, aged 6 to 90. Each sample gave at least 7 million isolated PBMCs. Findings of the study overall: It was held that diversity estimates obtained from one million T cells represented underestimates. Per-million-T-cell TCR beta diversity fell roughly linearly with age.

J was trimmed by 2 bases and V by 8 bases; bases with no gene match: 7. The CDR3 loop spans 15 amino acids. The V gene's germline CDR1 is SNHLY and CDR2 FYNNEI. A sample-barcoded 5' primer and a J-beta primer mix were used in a second PCR of roughly 7 to 11 cycles. One entry per CDR3 protein results from TCRdb running MiXCR on the 5' RACE reads. Of roughly 640,000 distinct CDR3 sequences in the sample, about 30% are singletons; the top ten hold 15% to 18%. The origin of this receptor is a woman aged 80 or over in good health. The sequencing sample was made of blood. This chain links TRBV2 with TRBJ2-3, with 10 positions matching TRBD2. The CDR3 coding sequence is TGTGCCAGCCTAAGAAGCGGGGGGGTCACAGATACGCAGTATTTT. This gives the protein CASLRSGGVTDTQYF. The whole variable domain, filled in from reference TRBV2 and TRBJ2-3, reads EPEVTQTPSHQVTQMGQEVILRCVPISNHLYFYWYRQILGQKVEFLVSFYNNEISEKSEIFDDQFSVERPDGSNFTLKIRSTKLEDSAMYFCASLRSGGVTDTQYFGPGTRLTVL.